A single sample is the source of the 30 T cell receptor beta chains below, sequenced in a study of blood T cell repertoires in COVID-19. The protocol was immunoSEQ multiplex PCR, while the TCRdb copy is restricted to in-frame clones and leaves out a portion. This repertoire shows about 250,000 clones, 70% to 90% found once; its top ten account for roughly 4.6%. The sample was peripheral blood. Source of these receptors: a man in his fifties or sixties with COVID-19, enrolled during active disease.

This clone occurred a few times. V is TRBV2 and J is TRBJ1-1; weak D call: TRBD1 (6 bases). V shed 6 bases and J shed 6 bases, with 17 bases lying between them. The germline gives CDR1 SNHLY, CDR2 FYNNEI. There are 14 residues in the CDR3. The CDR3 is CASSDRDIWPEAFF. The DNA of the CDR3 is TGTGCCAGCAGCGACCGGGACATATGGCCTGAAGCTTTCTTT.

This clone was found once. The gene calls are TRBV21-1 and TRBJ1-2; the table's D call, TRBD1, has no DNA check behind it. TRBV21-1 is classified as a pseudogene. This CDR3 is built from 14 residues. The CDR3 bases are TGTGCCAGCAGCATAAACAGGGGAATCTATGGCTACACCTTC. Translating it yields CASSINRGIYGYTF.

For the CDR3, the DNA is TGCGCCAGCAGCTTTCCTCGGGGGGGCCCCAATGAGCAGTTCTTC. It translates to CASSFPRGGPNEQFF. The chain combines TRBV5-1 with TRBJ2-1; TRBD2 matches 8 bases. The CDR3 spans 15 residues. Germline lookup yields CDR1 SGHRS and CDR2 YFSETQ. V was clipped by 2 bases and J by 6 bases; unmatched bases: 7.

The rearrangement links TRBV4-2 to TRBJ1-1; D remains unclear. Trimming removed 4 bases at V and 3 bases at J, with 12 bases between. The CDR3 runs 14 residues. Germline CDR1 is LGHNA and CDR2 is YNFKEQ. The CDR3 here is CASSRGPEDTEAFF. Here the CDR3 DNA reads TGTGCCAGCAGCCGAGGCCCAGAGGACACTGAAGCTTTCTTT.

The chain recombines TRBV18 with TRBJ1-1; D is undetermined. Trimming stripped 3 bases from V and 1 base from J, with 12 bases between. The CDR3 is 15 amino acids. Germline V CDR1 and CDR2: KGHSH, LQKENI. CDR3 amino acids: CASSPNFQENTEAFF. In DNA form, the CDR3 reads TGTGCCAGCTCACCGAATTTTCAGGAGAACACTGAAGCTTTCTTT. Supplemented by reference TRBV18 and TRBJ1-1, the full variable domain reads NAGVMQNPRHLVRRRGQEARLRCSPMKGHSHVYWYRQLPEEGLKFMVYLQKENIIDESGMPKERFSAEFPKEGPSILRIQQVVRGDSAAYFCASSPNFQENTEAFFGQGTRLTVV.

The chain carries TRBV24-1 and TRBJ2-2; TRBD1 aligns across 9 bases. The CDR3 covers 18 residues. Trimming removed 3 bases from V and 0 bases from J; junction bases left unmatched: 7. CDR1 KGHDR and CDR2 SFDVKD come from the germline V gene. CDR3 coding DNA: TGTGCCACCAGTGATATTTTGGGGGACAGGGCGAACACCGGGGAGCTGTTTTTT. Its translation: CATSDILGDRANTGELFF.

A single count supports this clone. Its ends do not fully match the called genes, so a read error is possible. This rearrangement joins TRBV6-4 to TRBJ2-2; tentatively, D is TRBD1 (7 bases). The CDR3 covers 14 residues. CDR1 is MRHNA, CDR2 SNTAGT, per germline. The CDR3: CATSSGGGTGELFF. In DNA form, the CDR3 reads TGTGCCACCAGTTCAGGGGGAGGAACCGGGGAGCTGTTTTTT.

The J gene is TRBJ2-3, the V gene TRBV27, with 13 bases aligning to TRBD2. The CDR3 consists of 16 residues. V dropped 4 bases and J dropped 3; count of bases not matched to a gene: 4. In germline, CDR1 is MNHEY, CDR2 SMNVEV (reference sequence). CDR3 bases: TGTGCCAGCAGTTCGCTACTAGCGGGGGGGACAGATACGCAGTATTTT. Protein: CASSSLLAGGTDTQYF.

The chain recombines TRBV28 with TRBJ2-2; D ambiguous. V gave up 3 bases and J gave up 6 bases, with 17 bases separating them. In germline, CDR1 is MDHEN, CDR2 SYDVKM. The length of the CDR3 is 16 residues. The CDR3 region has the DNA TGTGCCAGCAGTTTTGGATGGTCTGGGCATGCCGGGGAGCTGTTTTTT. This encodes CASSFGWSGHAGELFF.

The rearrangement joins TRBV9 to TRBJ2-4, with 7 bases that match TRBD1. The V gene end was trimmed by 0 bases and the J gene end by 9 bases; junction bases not matched to a gene: 15. Germline assignment: CDR1 SGDLS and CDR2 YYNGEE. This CDR3 has 17 residues. The CDR3 region has the DNA TGTGCCAGCAGCGTAGCGGTAGGGGGCGCCGGTCTGGGCATTCAGTACTTC. This codes for CASSVAVGGAGLGIQYF.

The chain carries TRBV27 and TRBJ1-1; D uncertain. Germline loops: CDR1 MNHEY, CDR2 SMNVEV (reference sequence). Trimming took 6 bases from V and 1 from J, leaving 9 bases between them. The CDR3 sequence is 13 residues long. The CDR3 DNA follows: TGTGCCAGCAGACCGGGTAGGAACACTGAAGCTTTCTTT. Protein: CASRPGRNTEAFF.

The genes are TRBV7-9 and TRBJ2-1, with 8 positions matching TRBD2. The CDR3 is made up of 15 amino acids. Per germline, CDR1 SEHNR and CDR2 FQNEAQ (reference sequence). With V trimmed by 5 bases and J by 4 bases, 7 bases remained unmatched. The CDR3 DNA follows: TGTGCCAGCAGCGTAACGGGACTAGTTTACAATGAGCAGTTCTTC. Translation: CASSVTGLVYNEQFF.

The rearrangement joins TRBV7-2 to TRBJ2-7; 8 positions agree with TRBD2. From germline, CDR1 is SGHTA and CDR2 FQGNSA. J was trimmed by 3 bases and V by 2 bases; bases with no gene match: 9. The CDR3 is 16 amino acids. As DNA, the CDR3 is TGTGCCAGCAGCTTAAGCCCGGCTAGCGGGCGCTACGAGCAGTACTTC. This gives the protein CASSLSPASGRYEQYF.

V gene TRBV29-1 combines with J gene TRBJ1-2; perhaps TRBD1 as D (5 bases). The CDR3 totals 14 residues. Germline-derived CDR1 and CDR2 are SQVTM and ANQGSEA. V was trimmed by 7 bases and J by 0 bases, leaving 15 bases between them. The CDR3 is CSASSEGANYGYTF. CDR3 in DNA: TGCAGCGCCTCGAGTGAAGGGGCTAACTATGGCTACACCTTC.

This chain links TRBV7-3 with TRBJ2-5; TRBD2 aligns across 8 bases. The CDR3 contains 13 residues. With 5 bases clipped from V and 5 bases from J, the junction kept 4 bases outside the gene matches. Germline CDR1 is SGHTA and CDR2 is FQGTGA. CDR3 residues: CASSRGGGETQYF. The CDR3 DNA follows: TGTGCCAGCAGCCGGGGGGGCGGTGAGACCCAGTACTTC. The variable domain in full, completed from reference TRBV7-3 and TRBJ2-5, reads GAGVSQTPSNKVTEKGKYVELRCDPISGHTALYWYRQSLGQGPEFLIYFQGTGAADDSGLPNDRFFAVRPEGSVSTLKIQRTERGDSAVYLCASSRGGGETQYFGPGTRLLVL.

J is TRBJ1-1 and V is TRBV10-3; maybe TRBD1 (6 bases). The CDR3 consists of 14 residues. V dropped 10 bases and J dropped 3 bases, with 18 bases sitting between them. Looked up from germline, CDR1 is ENHRY and CDR2 is SYGVKD. The CDR3 DNA reads as TGTGCCACCTCGGATTGGGACAAAGACACTGAAGCTTTCTTT. As protein: CATSDWDKDTEAFF.

The chain joins TRBV6-5 to TRBJ1-1; D may be TRBD1 (6 bases). The CDR3 length is 12 residues. CDR1 MNHEY and CDR2 SVGAGI come from the germline V gene. Trimming stripped 6 bases from V and 2 bases from J, with 7 bases between. The CDR3 spells CASRQGNTEAFF. CDR3 in DNA: TGTGCCAGCAGACAGGGTAACACTGAAGCTTTCTTT.

The CDR3 protein is CASSLGQTNTGELFF. DNA of the CDR3: TGCGCCAGCAGCTTGGGACAGACCAACACCGGGGAGCTGTTTTTT. The V call is TRBV5-1, the J call TRBJ2-2; possibly TRBD1 for D (5 bases). Germline V gene sequence: CDR1 SGHRS, CDR2 YFSETQ. Trimming shortened V by 0 bases and J by 2 bases, and 8 bases separated the two germline ends. The length of the CDR3 is 15 residues.

This clone was seen only a few times. The CDR3 bases are TGTGCCAGCAGTTACATACAGAGTTCTTTCTTT. Translating it yields CASSYIQSSFF. This chain uses TRBV6-7 with TRBJ1-1; D call uncertain. TRBV6-7 is given ORF status, its function remaining uncertain. The CDR3 extends over 11 amino acids. The V end lost 2 bases, the J end lost 12 bases, and 10 bases lay between the germline ends.

The chain links TRBV9 to TRBJ1-3; the D is unclear. The CDR3 length is 16 residues. The V end lost 2 bases, the J end lost 2 bases, and 14 bases lay between the germline ends. Germline CDR1 SGDLS, CDR2 YYNGEE. The CDR3 is CASSVFEPSAGNTIYF. CDR3 DNA sequence: TGTGCCAGCAGCGTGTTTGAGCCGTCCGCTGGAAACACCATATATTTT. Full variable domain (missing parts from reference TRBV9 and TRBJ1-3): DSGVTQTPKHLITATGQRVTLRCSPRSGDLSVYWYQQSLDQGLQFLIQYYNGEERAKGNILERFSAQQFPDLHSELNLSSLELGDSALYFCASSVFEPSAGNTIYFGEGSWLTVV.

In its sample, this clone was seen once. The chain's CDR3 is CASSQRSPGETQYF. CDR3 in DNA: TGCGCCAGCAGCCAACGAAGCCCCGGTGAGACCCAGTACTTC. The chain combines TRBV4-1 with TRBJ2-5; D ambiguous. V lost 2 bases, J lost 5 bases, and 12 bases lay in between. Germline CDR1 is MGHRA and CDR2 is YSYEKL. CDR3 size: 14 residues.

The chain employs TRBV30 and TRBJ2-1; D remains unclear. The CDR3 runs to 17 residues. Germline V lookup: CDR1 GTSNPN, CDR2 SVGIG (reference sequence). Trimming removed 1 base from V and 0 bases from J, with 16 bases in between. The CDR3 bases are TGTGCCTGGAGTGCCTCCCCCCAGATTCGCTCCTACAATGAGCAGTTCTTC. It codes for CAWSASPQIRSYNEQFF.

The chain uses TRBV28 and TRBJ1-6; D gene uncertain. CDR1 is MDHEN and CDR2 is SYDVKM in the germline V gene. V lost 5 bases and J 0 bases, leaving 8 bases between the germline ends. The CDR3 runs 15 residues. CDR3: CASSRDSSYNSPLHF. As DNA, the CDR3 is TGTGCCAGCAGTCGGGATAGCTCCTATAATTCACCCCTCCACTTT.

The chain joins TRBV6-5 to TRBJ1-6; 8 nucleotides align to TRBD1. Germline trimming cut 7 bases from V and 7 bases from J; bases unmatched to any gene: 9. CDR3 size: 15 residues. Germline V gives CDR1 MNHEY, CDR2 SVGAGI. CDR3 amino acids: CASTFQGAGNSPLHF. CDR3 sequence (DNA): TGTGCCAGCACCTTCCAGGGGGCGGGAAATTCACCCCTCCACTTT.

The J gene is TRBJ2-7, the V gene TRBV15; D perhaps matches TRBD1 (6 bases). The CDR3 sequence is 13 residues long. Germline V lookup: CDR1 LNHNV, CDR2 YYDKDF (reference sequence). V lost 8 bases, J lost 5 bases, and 16 bases lay in between. CDR3 region: CATSRGDVDEQYF. As DNA, the CDR3 is TGTGCCACCTCCAGGGGCGATGTGGACGAGCAGTACTTC.

The rearrangement joins TRBV30 to TRBJ1-6; the D is unclear. Trimming removed 5 bases at V and 4 bases at J, with 15 bases between. Germline loops: CDR1 GTSNPN, CDR2 SVGIG (reference sequence). This CDR3 region has 15 residues. CDR3 amino acids: CAWSGGRRYNSPLHF. As DNA, the CDR3 is TGTGCCTGGTCGGGAGGGCGACGTTATAATTCACCCCTCCACTTT.

The rearrangement uses TRBV5-1 and TRBJ2-3; D is undetermined. V lost 4 bases, J lost 0 bases, and 21 bases lay in between. From germline, CDR1 is SGHRS and CDR2 YFSETQ. The length of the CDR3 is 18 residues. CDR3: CASSIGLELRPSTDTQYF. The CDR3 DNA follows: TGCGCCAGCAGCATCGGGTTGGAATTACGGCCTAGCACAGATACGCAGTATTTT.

This chain uses TRBV2 with TRBJ1-1, with 8 bases identical to TRBD1. The CDR3 has 14 amino acids. Germline trimming cut 4 bases from V and 1 base from J; bases unmatched to any gene: 2. The germline V gene has CDR1 SNHLY and CDR2 FYNNEI. This chain's CDR3 is CASSAGTGNTEAFF. The CDR3 DNA is TGTGCCAGCAGTGCCGGGACAGGGAACACTGAAGCTTTCTTT.

The V gene is TRBV10-1, the J gene TRBJ2-1, with TRBD2 as a possible D gene (5 bases). CDR1 is WNHNN, CDR2 SYGVQD, per germline (reference sequence). This CDR3 comprises 13 residues. Trimming cost V 5 bases and J 8 bases, with 13 bases left between them. CDR3 bases: TGCGCCAGCAGTCGAGCCGGGAACGATGAGCAGTTCTTC. Encoded protein: CASSRAGNDEQFF.

The chain is built from TRBV7-2 and TRBJ1-1; 9 nucleotides align to TRBD1. Unmatched junction bases numbered 6, after V lost 3 bases and J lost 4 bases. CDR3 length equals 15 residues. Germline CDR1 SGHTA, CDR2 FQGNSA. DNA of the CDR3: TGTGCCAGCAGCTTGAAGGGACAGGGCAGCACTGAAGCTTTCTTT. Its translation: CASSLKGQGSTEAFF.